These 4 T cell receptor beta chains originate from one sample sequenced in a study of blood T cells in healthy people across ages. A second 7 to 11 cycle PCR used barcoded and J-beta primers. MiXCR, applied by TCRdb to the 5' RACE reads, yields one record per CDR3 protein. The sample consists of 700,000 to 900,000 distinct CDR3 sequences, roughly 50% of them appearing once. Material for sequencing was blood. The receptors were sampled from a man older than 75 in good health.

The J gene is TRBJ2-1, the V gene TRBV20-1; 14 nucleotides agree with TRBD2. The germline gives CDR1 DFQATT, CDR2 SNEGSKA (reference sequence). The V segment lost 5 bases and the J segment 5 bases; nucleotides outside the gene matches: 5. This CDR3 region has 15 residues. The CDR3 DNA reads as TGCAGTGCTTACGGACTAGCGGGGGGCCACAATGAGCAGTTCTTC. Translation gives CSAYGLAGGHNEQFF.

This clonotype has only a few counts. This rearrangement joins TRBV6-1 to TRBJ2-1; maybe TRBD2 (5 bases). The ends were cut back, 6 bases at V and 0 bases at J, with 12 bases in the middle. From germline, CDR1 is MNHNS and CDR2 SASEGT. This CDR3 spans 15 amino acids. The CDR3 protein is CASRKSGNSYNEQFF. In DNA form, the CDR3 reads TGTGCCAGCAGAAAAAGCGGAAACTCCTACAATGAGCAGTTCTTC.

V gene TRBV20-1 combines with J gene TRBJ2-5, with 11 bases aligning to TRBD2. J lost 11 bases, V lost 5 bases, and 25 bases had no gene match. This CDR3 comprises 18 residues. CDR1 is DFQATT and CDR2 is SNEGSKA in the germline V gene (reference sequence). The CDR3 bases are TGCAGTGCTTCCTCATGGGATAGCGGGAGGGCCAATACTAGGGAGCAGTACTTC. Translating gives CSASSWDSGRANTREQYF.

The rearrangement joins TRBV20-1 to TRBJ2-7; D is perhaps TRBD2 (5 bases). V lost 0 bases and J 6 bases, leaving 15 bases between the germline ends. This CDR3 spans 14 amino acids. Germline CDR1 reads DFQATT; CDR2 reads SNEGSKA (reference sequence). CDR3 residues: CSARDGSGLSEQYF. The CDR3 DNA follows: TGCAGTGCTAGAGACGGCAGCGGTCTGAGCGAGCAGTACTTC.